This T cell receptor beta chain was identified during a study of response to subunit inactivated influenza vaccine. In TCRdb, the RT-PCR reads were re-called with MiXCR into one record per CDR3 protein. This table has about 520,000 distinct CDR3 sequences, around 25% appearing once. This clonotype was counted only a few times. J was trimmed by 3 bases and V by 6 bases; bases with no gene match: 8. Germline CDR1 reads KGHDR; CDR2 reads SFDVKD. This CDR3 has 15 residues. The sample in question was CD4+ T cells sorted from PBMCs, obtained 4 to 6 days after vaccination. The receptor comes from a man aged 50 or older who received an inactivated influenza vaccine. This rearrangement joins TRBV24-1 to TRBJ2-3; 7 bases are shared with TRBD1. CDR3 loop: CATSPGQRWTDTQYF. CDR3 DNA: TGTGCCACCAGTCCGGGACAGAGGTGGACAGATACGCAGTATTTT.